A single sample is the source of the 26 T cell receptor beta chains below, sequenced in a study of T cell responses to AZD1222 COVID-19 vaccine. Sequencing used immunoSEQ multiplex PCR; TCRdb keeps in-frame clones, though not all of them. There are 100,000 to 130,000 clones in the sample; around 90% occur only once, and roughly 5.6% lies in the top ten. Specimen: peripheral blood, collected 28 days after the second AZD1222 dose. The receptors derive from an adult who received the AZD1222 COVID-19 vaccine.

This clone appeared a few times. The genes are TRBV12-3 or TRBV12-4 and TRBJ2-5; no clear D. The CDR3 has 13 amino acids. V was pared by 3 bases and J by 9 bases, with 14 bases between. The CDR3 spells CASSLASHVAQYF. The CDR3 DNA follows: TGTGCCAGCAGTTTGGCCTCCCACGTGGCCCAGTACTTC.

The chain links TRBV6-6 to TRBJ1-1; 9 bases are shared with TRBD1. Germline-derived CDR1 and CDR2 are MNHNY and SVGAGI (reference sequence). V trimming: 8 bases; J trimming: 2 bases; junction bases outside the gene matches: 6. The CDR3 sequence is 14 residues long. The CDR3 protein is CASGGQGANTEAFF. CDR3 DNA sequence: TGTGCCAGCGGGGGACAGGGAGCAAACACTGAAGCTTTCTTT.

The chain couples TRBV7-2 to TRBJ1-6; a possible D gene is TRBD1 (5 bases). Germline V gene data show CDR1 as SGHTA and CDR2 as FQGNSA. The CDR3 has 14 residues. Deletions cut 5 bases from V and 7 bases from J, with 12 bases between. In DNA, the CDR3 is TGTGCCAGCAGCGCCGGGACCCCGAATTCACCCCTCCACTTT. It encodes CASSAGTPNSPLHF. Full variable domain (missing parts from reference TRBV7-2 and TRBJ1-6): GAGVSQSPSNKVTEKGKDVELRCDPISGHTALYWYRQSLGQGLEFLIYFQGNSAPDKSGLPSDRFSAERTGGSVSTLTIQRTQQEDSAVYLCASSAGTPNSPLHFGNGTRLTVT.

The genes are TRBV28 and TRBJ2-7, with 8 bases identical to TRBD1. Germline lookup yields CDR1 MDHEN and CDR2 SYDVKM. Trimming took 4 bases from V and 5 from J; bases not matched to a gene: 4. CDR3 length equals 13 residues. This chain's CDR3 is CASSSLQGDEQYF. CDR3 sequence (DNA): TGTGCCAGCAGTTCGTTACAGGGGGACGAGCAGTACTTC.

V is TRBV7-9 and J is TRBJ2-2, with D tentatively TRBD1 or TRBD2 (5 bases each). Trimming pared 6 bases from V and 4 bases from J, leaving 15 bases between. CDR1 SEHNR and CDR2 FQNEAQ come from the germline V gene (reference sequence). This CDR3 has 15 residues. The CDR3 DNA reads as TGTGCCAGCAGTTTTCAGGGAGTAATCACCGGGGAGCTGTTTTTT. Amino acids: CASSFQGVITGELFF.

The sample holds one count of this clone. CDR3 in DNA: TGTGCCAGCTCACCACAGACAGGGGGCAATGAAAAACTGTTTTTT. It yields the protein CASSPQTGGNEKLFF. This chain joins TRBV18 and TRBJ1-4; TRBD1 agrees at 10 bases. The CDR3 is made up of 15 amino acids. Germline loops: CDR1 KGHSH, CDR2 LQKENI. The V segment lost 1 base and the J segment 5 bases; nucleotides outside the gene matches: 1.

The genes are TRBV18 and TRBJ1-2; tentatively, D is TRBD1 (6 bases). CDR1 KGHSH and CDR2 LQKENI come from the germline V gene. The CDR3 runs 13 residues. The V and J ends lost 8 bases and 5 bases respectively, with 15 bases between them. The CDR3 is CASHGGLQYGYTF. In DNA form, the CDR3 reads TGTGCCAGCCACGGGGGGCTTCAATATGGCTACACCTTC.

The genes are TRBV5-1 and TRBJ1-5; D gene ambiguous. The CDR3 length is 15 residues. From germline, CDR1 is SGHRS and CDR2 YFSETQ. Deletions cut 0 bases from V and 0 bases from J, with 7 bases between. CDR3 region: CASSLAGYSNQPQHF. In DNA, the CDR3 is TGCGCCAGCAGCTTGGCGGGGTATAGCAATCAGCCCCAGCATTTT.

DNA for the CDR3: TGTGCCAGTAGTATGTATGGGAGTCGAACCGGGGAGCTGTTTTTT. This sequence encodes CASSMYGSRTGELFF. The rearrangement joins TRBV19 to TRBJ2-2; a possible D gene is TRBD2 (5 bases). Per the germline V gene, CDR1 is LNHDA and CDR2 is SQIVND (reference sequence). The CDR3 length is 15 residues. With 3 bases removed from V and 5 bases from J, the gap between germline ends came to 13 bases.

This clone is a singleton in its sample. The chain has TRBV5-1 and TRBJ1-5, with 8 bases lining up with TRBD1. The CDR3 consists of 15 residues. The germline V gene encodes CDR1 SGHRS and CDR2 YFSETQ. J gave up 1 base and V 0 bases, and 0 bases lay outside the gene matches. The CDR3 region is CASSLDRGSNQPQHF. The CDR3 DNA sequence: TGCGCCAGCAGCTTGGACAGGGGGAGCAATCAGCCCCAGCATTTT.

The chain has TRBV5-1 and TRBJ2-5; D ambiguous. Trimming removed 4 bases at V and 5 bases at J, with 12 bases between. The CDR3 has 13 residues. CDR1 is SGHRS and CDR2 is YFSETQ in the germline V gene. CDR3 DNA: TGCGCCAGCAGCGTTTCATCTGCGGAGACCCAGTACTTC. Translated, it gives CASSVSSAETQYF.

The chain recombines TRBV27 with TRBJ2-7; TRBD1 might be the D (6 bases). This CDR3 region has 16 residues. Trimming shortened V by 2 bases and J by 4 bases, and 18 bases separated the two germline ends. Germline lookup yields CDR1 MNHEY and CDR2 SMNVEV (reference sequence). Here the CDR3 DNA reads TGTGCCAGCAGTTTAATGCCGACCACAGGGCCTTACGAGCAGTACTTC. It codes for CASSLMPTTGPYEQYF.

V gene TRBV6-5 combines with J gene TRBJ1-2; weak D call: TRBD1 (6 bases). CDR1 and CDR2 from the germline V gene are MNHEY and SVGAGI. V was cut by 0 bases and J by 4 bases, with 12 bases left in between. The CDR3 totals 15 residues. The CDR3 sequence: CASSYSGGQPYGYTF. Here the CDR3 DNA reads TGTGCCAGCAGTTACTCGGGCGGACAGCCCTATGGCTACACCTTC.

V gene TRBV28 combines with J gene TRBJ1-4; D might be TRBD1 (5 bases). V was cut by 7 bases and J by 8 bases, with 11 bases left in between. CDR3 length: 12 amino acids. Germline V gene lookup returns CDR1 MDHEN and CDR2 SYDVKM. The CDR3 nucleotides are TGTGCCAGCAAAAGTGAGGGGGAAAAACTGTTTTTT. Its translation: CASKSEGEKLFF.

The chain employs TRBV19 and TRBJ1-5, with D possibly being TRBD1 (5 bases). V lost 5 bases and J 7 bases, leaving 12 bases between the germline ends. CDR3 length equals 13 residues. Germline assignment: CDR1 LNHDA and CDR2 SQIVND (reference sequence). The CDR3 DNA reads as TGTGCCAGTAGTTTTACAGGCGGGCAGCCCCAGCATTTT. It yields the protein CASSFTGGQPQHF.

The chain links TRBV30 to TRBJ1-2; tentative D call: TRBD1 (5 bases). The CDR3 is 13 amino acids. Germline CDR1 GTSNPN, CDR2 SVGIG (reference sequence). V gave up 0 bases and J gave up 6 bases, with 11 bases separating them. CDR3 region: CAWSVAGTDGYTF. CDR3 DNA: TGTGCCTGGAGTGTTGCCGGGACGGATGGCTACACCTTC.

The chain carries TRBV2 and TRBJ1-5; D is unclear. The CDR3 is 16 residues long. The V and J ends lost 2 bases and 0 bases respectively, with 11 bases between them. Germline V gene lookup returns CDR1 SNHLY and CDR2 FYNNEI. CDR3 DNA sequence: TGTGCCAGCAGTGAACCAATATGGGGTAGCAATCAGCCCCAGCATTTT. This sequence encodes CASSEPIWGSNQPQHF.

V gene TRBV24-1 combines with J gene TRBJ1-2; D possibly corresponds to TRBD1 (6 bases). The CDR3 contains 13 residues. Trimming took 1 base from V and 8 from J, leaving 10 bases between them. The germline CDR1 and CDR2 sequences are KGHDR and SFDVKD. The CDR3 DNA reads TGTGCCACCAGTGATTTTCAGGGGAGAGGCTACACCTTC. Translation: CATSDFQGRGYTF.

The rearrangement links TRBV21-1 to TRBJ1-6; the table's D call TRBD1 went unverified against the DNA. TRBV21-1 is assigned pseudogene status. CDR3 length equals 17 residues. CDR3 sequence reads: CASSRETGTAYNSPLHF. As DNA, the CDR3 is TGTGCCAGCAGCAGAGAAACAGGGACCGCTTATAATTCACCCCTCCACTTT.

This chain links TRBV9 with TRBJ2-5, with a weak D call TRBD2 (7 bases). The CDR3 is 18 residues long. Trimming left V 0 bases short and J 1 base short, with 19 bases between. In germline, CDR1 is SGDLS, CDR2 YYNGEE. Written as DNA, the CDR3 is TGTGCCAGCAGCGTAGCGGGGGGCGCCAACTCCATCCAAGAGACCCAGTACTTC. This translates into CASSVAGGANSIQETQYF.

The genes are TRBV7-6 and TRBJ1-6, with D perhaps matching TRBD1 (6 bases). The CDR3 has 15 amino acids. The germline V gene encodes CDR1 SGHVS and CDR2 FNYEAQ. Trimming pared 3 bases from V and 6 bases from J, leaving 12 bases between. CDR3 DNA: TGTGCCAGCAGCTTCGATGGGGGCCGTAATTCACCCCTCCACTTT. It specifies CASSFDGGRNSPLHF.

The CDR3 protein is CASSLTGRGNTGELFF. DNA for the CDR3: TGTGCCAGCAGCCTAACGGGGCGGGGGAACACCGGGGAGCTGTTTTTT. V and J are TRBV13 and TRBJ2-2; a possible D gene is TRBD2 (6 bases). This CDR3 spans 16 amino acids. Trimming cost V 5 bases and J 1 base, with 14 bases left between them. Germline CDR1 and CDR2: PRHDT and FYEKMQ (reference sequence).

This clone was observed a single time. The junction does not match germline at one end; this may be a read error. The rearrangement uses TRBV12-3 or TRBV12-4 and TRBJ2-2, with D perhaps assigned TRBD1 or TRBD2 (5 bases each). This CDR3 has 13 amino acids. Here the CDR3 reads CASRTNGAGKLFF. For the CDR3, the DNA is TGTGCCAGCAGGACAAATGGGGCCGGGAAGCTGTTTTTT.

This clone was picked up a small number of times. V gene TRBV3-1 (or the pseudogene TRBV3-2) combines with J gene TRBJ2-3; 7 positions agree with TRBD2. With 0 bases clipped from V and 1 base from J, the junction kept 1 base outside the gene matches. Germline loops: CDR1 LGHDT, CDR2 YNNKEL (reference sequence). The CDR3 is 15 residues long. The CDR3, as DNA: TGTGCCAGCAGCCAAGATGGGAGGGGCACAGATACGCAGTATTTT. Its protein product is CASSQDGRGTDTQYF.

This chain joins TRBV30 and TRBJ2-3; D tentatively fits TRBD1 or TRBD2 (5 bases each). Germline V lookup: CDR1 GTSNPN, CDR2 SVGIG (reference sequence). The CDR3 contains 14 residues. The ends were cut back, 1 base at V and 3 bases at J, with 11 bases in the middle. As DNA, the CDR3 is TGTGCCTGGAGTGGGGGGTCGAAAACAGATACGCAGTATTTT. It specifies CAWSGGSKTDTQYF.

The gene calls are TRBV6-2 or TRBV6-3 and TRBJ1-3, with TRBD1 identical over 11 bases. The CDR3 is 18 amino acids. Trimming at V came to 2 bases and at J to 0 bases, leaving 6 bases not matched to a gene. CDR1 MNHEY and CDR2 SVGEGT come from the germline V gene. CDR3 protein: CASSYHPGTGGSGNTIYF. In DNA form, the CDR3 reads TGTGCCAGCAGTTACCACCCCGGGACAGGGGGCTCTGGAAACACCATATATTTT.